The 30 T cell receptor beta chains below were found in one sample sequenced in a study of shared clonotypes between healthy human individuals. Naive CD8 cells lacked CD45RO, underwent positive selection for CCR7 and left out terminally differentiated effector memory CD45RA+ cells. Data came from immunoSEQ multiplex PCR; TCRdb stores just in-frame clones and leaves some out. The sample yields some 2,100,000 clones, about 92% seen once. Material for sequencing was naive CD8+ T cells from PBMCs. These TCRs come from a young man in good health. Some clones in this sample may be carry-over from other donors' samples.

The V call is TRBV9, the J call TRBJ1-2; no definite D call. In germline, CDR1 is SGDLS, CDR2 YYNGEE. V was clipped by 1 base and J by 8 bases, with 9 bases between them. The length of the CDR3 is 12 residues. CDR3 DNA sequence: TGTGCCAGCAGCGTAAGGGATTGGGGCTACACCTTC. This sequence encodes CASSVRDWGYTF.

Worth noting for this clone: The sample holds other DNA sequences that translate to the same CDR3. The genes are TRBV25-1 and TRBJ2-1; 10 nucleotides line up with TRBD1. In germline, CDR1 is MGHDK, CDR2 SYGVNS. The CDR3 is made up of 15 amino acids. Unmatched junction bases numbered 2, after V lost 4 bases and J lost 2 bases. The CDR3 spells CASSVGTGAYNEQFF. In DNA form, the CDR3 reads TGTGCCAGCAGTGTGGGGACAGGGGCCTACAATGAGCAGTTCTTC.

The chain combines TRBV6-6 with TRBJ2-2; 10 nucleotides align to TRBD1. Trimming cost V 4 bases and J 3 bases; bases outside gene matches: 5. CDR3 length equals 16 residues. Germline lookup yields CDR1 MNHNY and CDR2 SVGAGI (reference sequence). CDR3 in amino acids: CASSSRDRGYTGELFF. The CDR3, as DNA: TGTGCCAGCAGTTCGCGGGACAGGGGTTACACCGGGGAGCTGTTTTTT.

The sample holds one count of this clone. This sequence joins TRBV5-1 and TRBJ2-5; D is perhaps TRBD1 or TRBD2 (5 bases each). V lost 5 bases to trimming and J lost 5 bases, with 16 bases between them. The germline gives CDR1 SGHRS, CDR2 YFSETQ. There are 14 residues in the CDR3. The CDR3 DNA sequence: TGCGCCAGCAGGTCTTGGCCAGGGACGGAGACCCAGTACTTC. It encodes CASRSWPGTETQYF.

The V and J genes are TRBV5-4 and TRBJ2-5, with D possibly being TRBD1 (5 bases). The length of the CDR3 is 15 residues. Germline V CDR1 and CDR2: SGHNT, YYREEE (reference sequence). V shed 0 bases and J shed 2 bases, with 11 bases lying between them. The CDR3 sequence is CASSLESQGQETQYF. DNA of the CDR3: TGTGCCAGCAGCTTGGAATCGCAGGGTCAAGAGACCCAGTACTTC.

This clone has a single count. The chain links TRBV6-5 to TRBJ2-1; a possible D gene is TRBD2 (6 bases). V shed 8 bases and J shed 0 bases, with 14 bases lying between them. The germline V gene has CDR1 MNHEY and CDR2 SVGAGI. The CDR3 is made up of 15 amino acids. This CDR3 reads CASGPRDSSYNEQFF. Here the CDR3 DNA reads TGTGCCAGCGGCCCCCGGGACTCCTCCTACAATGAGCAGTTCTTC.

The chain uses TRBV5-1 and TRBJ1-1; the D gene is possibly TRBD1 (5 bases). The CDR3 loop spans 15 amino acids. Per the germline V gene, CDR1 is SGHRS and CDR2 is YFSETQ. Trimming took 0 bases from V and 4 from J, leaving 13 bases between them. In DNA form, the CDR3 reads TGCGCCAGCAGCTTGGGGCGGGGGGAGACCACTGAAGCTTTCTTT. It specifies CASSLGRGETTEAFF.

The chain links TRBV27 to TRBJ2-1, with 12 positions matching TRBD2. V shed 10 bases, J shed 9 bases, and the junction held 10 bases outside the gene matches. The germline V gene encodes CDR1 MNHEY and CDR2 SMNVEV (reference sequence). CDR3 size: 14 residues. The CDR3 DNA sequence: TGTGCCATCGGGCTAGCGGGAGGGCCGTTTGAGCAGTTCTTC. Amino acids: CAIGLAGGPFEQFF.

The gene calls are TRBV19 and TRBJ2-1; no firm D call. Germline values: CDR1 LNHDA, CDR2 SQIVND (reference sequence). The CDR3 runs to 15 residues. V lost 7 bases and J lost 5, with 18 bases in between. CDR3 nucleotide sequence: TGTGCCAGTAAGGTCTCCGCGGCCTCTCACAATGAGCAGTTCTTC. Amino acid sequence: CASKVSAASHNEQFF.

V and J are TRBV27 and TRBJ2-7; unclear D gene. Trimming removed 2 bases at V and 7 bases at J, with 18 bases between. Germline CDR1 MNHEY, CDR2 SMNVEV (reference sequence). The CDR3 is 15 amino acids. CDR3 DNA: TGTGCCAGCAGTTTAGGCAGCTCCACAATCTGGGAGCAGTACTTC. Translating gives CASSLGSSTIWEQYF.

This clone was observed once. This rearrangement joins TRBV5-1 to TRBJ2-5; 7 bases match TRBD2. This CDR3 is built from 14 residues. V was pared by 10 bases and J by 2 bases, with 11 bases of the junction left unmatched. The V gene's germline CDR1 is SGHRS and CDR2 YFSETQ. CDR3 in DNA: TGCGCCGGGATTCCCGGGACTATACAAGAGACCCAGTACTTC. Its translation: CAGIPGTIQETQYF.

The chain carries TRBV19 and TRBJ1-5; D is unclear. The CDR3 contains 14 residues. V was pared by 8 bases and J by 6 bases, with 17 bases between. Germline CDR1 LNHDA, CDR2 SQIVND (reference sequence). The CDR3 nucleotides are TGTGCCAGTTTGTTGACGGAGTTAGGTCAGCCCCAGCATTTT. It yields the protein CASLLTELGQPQHF.

The chain joins TRBV28 to TRBJ1-5, with D tentatively TRBD1 (5 bases). Germline V gene lookup returns CDR1 MDHEN and CDR2 SYDVKM. The CDR3 is 18 residues long. The ends were cut back, 0 bases at V and 4 bases at J, with 19 bases in the middle. Here the CDR3 reads CASSLWSGGVRGNQPQHF. The CDR3, as DNA: TGTGCCAGCAGTTTATGGTCCGGGGGGGTGAGAGGGAATCAGCCCCAGCATTTT. Full variable domain (remainder filled in from reference TRBV28 and TRBJ1-5): DVKVTQSSRYLVKRTGEKVFLECVQDMDHENMFWYRQDPGLGLRLIYFSYDVKMKEKGDIPEGYSVSREKKERFSLILESASTNQTSMYLCASSLWSGGVRGNQPQHFGDGTRLSIL.

This CDR3 reads CASKVSGSYEQYF. DNA for the CDR3: TGTGCCAGTAAAGTATCAGGGTCCTACGAGCAGTACTTC. V and J are TRBV19 and TRBJ2-7, with D possibly TRBD1 on 5 matching bases. V dropped 7 bases and J dropped 1 base, with 11 bases sitting between them. Germline-derived CDR1 and CDR2 are LNHDA and SQIVND (reference sequence). The CDR3 is 13 residues long.

For this clone: This sample also contains other DNA sequences that code for the same CDR3. The chain couples TRBV27 to TRBJ2-1; D ambiguous. V was pared by 0 bases and J by 0 bases, with 6 bases between. The CDR3 loop spans 15 amino acids. CDR1 is MNHEY and CDR2 is SMNVEV in the germline V gene (reference sequence). The CDR3 loop reads CASSLSPSSYNEQFF. CDR3 nucleotides: TGTGCCAGCAGTTTATCCCCGAGCTCCTACAATGAGCAGTTCTTC.

CDR3 amino acids: CASNPRTGSNYGYTF. The DNA for the CDR3 is TGTGCCAGCAACCCAAGGACAGGGAGTAACTATGGCTACACCTTC. The chain couples TRBV27 to TRBJ1-2; 8 nucleotides align to TRBD1. The CDR3 spans 15 residues. The ends lost 7 bases at V and 1 base at J; junction bases unmatched: 8. The germline CDR1 and CDR2 sequences are MNHEY and SMNVEV (reference sequence).

This chain joins TRBV7-9 and TRBJ1-1; possible D gene TRBD1, 5 bases. V gave up 5 bases and J gave up 0 bases, with 13 bases separating them. In germline, CDR1 is SEHNR, CDR2 FQNEAQ (reference sequence). CDR3 length: 15 amino acids. The CDR3 loop reads CASSAKTQVNTEAFF. The CDR3 nucleotides read TGTGCCAGCAGCGCGAAGACACAGGTGAACACTGAAGCTTTCTTT.

The J gene is TRBJ2-7, the V gene TRBV7-9, with 9 bases fitting TRBD1. Germline CDR1 reads SEHNR; CDR2 reads FQNEAQ (reference sequence). Losses at the gene ends were 5 bases for V and 4 bases for J; bases not matched to a gene: 6. The CDR3 has 14 residues. The CDR3, as DNA: TGTGCCAGCAGCCCTACAGGGGGCGGATACGAGCAGTACTTC. Translated: CASSPTGGGYEQYF.

The chain couples TRBV28 to TRBJ2-7; a possible D gene is TRBD1 (6 bases). Trimming shortened V by 3 bases and J by 6 bases, and 12 bases separated the two germline ends. The CDR3 contains 13 residues. Germline V gene sequence: CDR1 MDHEN, CDR2 SYDVKM. CDR3 loop: CASSLTGITEQYF. Here the CDR3 DNA reads TGTGCCAGCAGTTTGACAGGTATCACCGAGCAGTACTTC.

V is TRBV7-9 and J is TRBJ2-7, with 13 bases fitting TRBD2. J lost 4 bases, V lost 5 bases, and 8 bases had no gene match. CDR1 and CDR2 from the germline V gene are SEHNR and FQNEAQ (reference sequence). The CDR3 is 16 residues long. The CDR3 reads CASSPGLAGVAYEQYF. CDR3 DNA: TGTGCCAGCAGCCCCGGACTAGCGGGAGTCGCTTACGAGCAGTACTTC.

This chain uses TRBV6-4 with TRBJ2-7, with TRBD1 as a possible D gene (5 bases). Germline CDR1 MRHNA, CDR2 SNTAGT. This CDR3 comprises 18 residues. Trimming cost V 2 bases and J 5 bases, with 25 bases left between them. The CDR3 loop is CASSDPTMGQGKPHEQYF. CDR3 nucleotide sequence: TGTGCCAGCAGTGACCCGACAATGGGGCAGGGTAAACCCCACGAGCAGTACTTC.

The rearrangement links TRBV11-2 to TRBJ2-5, with 7 bases matching TRBD1. Germline CDR1 SGHAT, CDR2 FQNNGV. This CDR3 has 14 residues. Trimming cost V 1 base and J 4 bases; bases outside gene matches: 3. The CDR3 nucleotides are TGTGCCAGCAGCTTAGTACAGGGGAGAGAGACCCAGTACTTC. Translation: CASSLVQGRETQYF.

This sequence joins TRBV7-9 and TRBJ1-2; 7 bases agree with TRBD1. In germline, CDR1 is SEHNR, CDR2 FQNEAQ (reference sequence). The CDR3 covers 16 residues. The V and J ends lost 2 bases and 1 base, in that order; junction bases with no gene match: 7. The CDR3 DNA sequence: TGTGCCAGCAGCTTACCGGGACAGCACTATAACTATGGCTACACCTTC. It is translated as CASSLPGQHYNYGYTF.

This sequence joins TRBV28 and TRBJ1-5; 8 bases agree with TRBD1. The CDR3 extends over 13 amino acids. Per germline, CDR1 MDHEN and CDR2 SYDVKM. In DNA form, the CDR3 reads TGTGCTAGCGACAGGGGCGGAGGTCAGCCCCAGCATTTT. It translates to CASDRGGGQPQHF.

This clone occurred once. The CDR3 sequence is CASSNEQYF. As DNA, the CDR3 is TGTGCCAGCAGCAACGAGCAGTACTTC. The chain couples TRBV21-1 to TRBJ2-7. TRBV21-1 is designated a pseudogene. CDR3 length equals 9 residues.

The chain uses TRBV14 and TRBJ2-7; 7 positions match TRBD2. Germline V gene data show CDR1 as SGHDN and CDR2 as FVKESK. The CDR3 totals 13 residues. Trimming removed 0 bases from V and 12 bases from J; junction bases left unmatched: 8. CDR3 loop: CASSQDPRGVPYF. The CDR3 DNA reads TGTGCCAGCAGCCAAGATCCCCGGGGGGTACCGTACTTC.

The gene calls are TRBV7-9 and TRBJ2-5; TRBD1 is a possible D gene (5 bases). Trimming cost V 8 bases and J 2 bases, with 12 bases left between them. This CDR3 spans 13 amino acids. Germline V lookup: CDR1 SEHNR, CDR2 FQNEAQ (reference sequence). The CDR3 here is CASLAGPQETQYF. DNA for the CDR3: TGTGCCAGCTTGGCAGGGCCACAAGAGACCCAGTACTTC.

Here the CDR3 DNA reads TGTGCCAGCAGCTCCTCTACCCCGGGACAGGGGGTTTCCGGGGAGCTGTTTTTT. Residues: CASSSSTPGQGVSGELFF. The V call is TRBV7-9, the J call TRBJ2-2; TRBD1 matches at 11 bases. Germline CDR1 SEHNR, CDR2 FQNEAQ (reference sequence). Trimming at V came to 4 bases and at J to 6 bases, leaving 13 bases not matched to a gene. The CDR3 has 18 amino acids.

About this clone itself: Other DNA sequences within the sample encode an identical CDR3. The chain is built from TRBV11-2 and TRBJ2-1; no clear D. The germline V and J ends were trimmed by 1 base and 8 bases, with 6 bases remaining between them. The CDR3 has 12 amino acids. Germline V lookup: CDR1 SGHAT, CDR2 FQNNGV. CDR3 nucleotide sequence: TGTGCCAGCAGCTTAGTTGCCGATGAGCAGTTCTTC. It is translated as CASSLVADEQFF.

The chain joins TRBV7-8 to TRBJ1-5, with D possibly matching TRBD1 (6 bases). The V gene lost 2 bases and the J gene lost 11 bases, with 19 bases spanning the gap. CDR1 is SGHVS, CDR2 FQNEAQ, per germline. The CDR3 loop spans 15 amino acids. CDR3 loop: CASSLNPRGRGSQHF. In DNA form, the CDR3 reads TGTGCCAGCAGCTTAAATCCTCGGGGGCGAGGGTCCCAGCATTTT. The entire variable domain, with the rest obtained from reference TRBV7-8 and TRBJ1-5, is as follows: GAGVSQSPRYKVAKRGQDVALRCDPISGHVSLFWYQQALGQGPEFLTYFQNEAQLDKSGLPSDRFFAERPEGSVSTLKIQRTQQEDSAVYLCASSLNPRGRGSQHFGDGTRLSIL.